The 16 T cell receptor beta chains given below trace back to one sample, sequenced in a study of blood T cell repertoires in COVID-19. The repertoire was sequenced with immunoSEQ multiplex PCR; TCRdb's copy has only in-frame clones and lacks some. The table has about 470,000 clones, roughly 87% seen once. Sequences were obtained from PBMCs or T cells enriched from blood (not recorded which). These receptors were taken from a woman aged 18 to 35 who had recovered from COVID-19.

This clone was observed once. This chain joins TRBV12-3 or TRBV12-4 and TRBJ2-5; 13 bases fit TRBD2. V lost 6 bases to trimming and J lost 14 bases; unmatched junction nucleotides: 9. The CDR3 has 13 residues. CDR3 DNA: TGTGCCAGCAGAGAGACTAGCGGGGGGCACTACTACTTC. Protein sequence: CASRETSGGHYYF.

The gene calls are TRBV30 and TRBJ1-6; D is perhaps TRBD1 (5 bases). Germline CDR1 GTSNPN, CDR2 SVGIG (reference sequence). CDR3 size: 14 residues. V was clipped by 4 bases and J by 4 bases, with 11 bases between them. CDR3 DNA sequence: TGTGCCTGGACCCAGGGCCAGTATAATTCACCCCTCCACTTT. Translation gives CAWTQGQYNSPLHF. The full variable domain, completed using reference TRBV30 and TRBJ1-6, is SQTIHQWPATLVQPVGSPLSLECTVEGTSNPNLYWYRQAAGRGLQLLFYSVGIGQISSEVPQNLSASRPQDRQFILSSKKLLLSDSGFYLCAWTQGQYNSPLHFGNGTRLTVT.

The chain is built from TRBV28 and TRBJ1-2, with 7 nucleotides matching TRBD1. This CDR3 comprises 16 residues. Looked up from germline, CDR1 is MDHEN and CDR2 is SYDVKM. J gave up 0 bases and V 5 bases, and 9 bases lay outside the gene matches. CDR3 nucleotides: TGTGCCAGCAGTACCCCACAGGGGACCCCTAACTATGGCTACACCTTC. It codes for CASSTPQGTPNYGYTF.

The rearrangement joins TRBV5-5 to TRBJ1-1; a weak D match, TRBD1 (5 bases). V gave up 3 bases and J gave up 0 bases, with 15 bases separating them. CDR1 SGHKS and CDR2 YYEKEE come from the germline V gene (reference sequence). The CDR3 is made up of 16 amino acids. The chain's CDR3 is CASSSPDRGLNTEAFF. The CDR3 coding sequence is TGTGCCAGCAGCTCCCCCGATAGGGGCCTGAACACTGAAGCTTTCTTT.

The chain has TRBV19 and TRBJ1-2; D call uncertain. V lost 5 bases and J 3 bases, leaving 16 bases between the germline ends. This CDR3 comprises 15 residues. Germline lookup yields CDR1 LNHDA and CDR2 SQIVND (reference sequence). Written as DNA, the CDR3 is TGTGCCAGTAGTCTGGTACCGGGAGAGGACTATGGCTACACCTTC. This codes for CASSLVPGEDYGYTF.

The V and J genes are TRBV4-1 and TRBJ2-5, with 9 bases identical to TRBD2. The CDR3 length is 15 residues. The germline gives CDR1 MGHRA, CDR2 YSYEKL. V was clipped by 4 bases and J by 1 base; unmatched bases: 4. The CDR3 sequence is CASSLLAGVQETQYF. The CDR3 DNA reads as TGCGCCAGCAGCCTATTAGCGGGGGTCCAAGAGACCCAGTACTTC.

The CDR3 region is CASRHDSESSNTEAFF. The CDR3 coding sequence is TGCGCCAGCAGGCACGACAGCGAATCGTCCAACACTGAAGCTTTCTTT. J is TRBJ1-1 and V is TRBV5-1, with D possibly matching TRBD1 (5 bases). CDR1 and CDR2 (germline): SGHRS, YFSETQ. V gave up 5 bases and J gave up 2 bases, with 19 bases separating them. This CDR3 is built from 16 residues.

This clone has a handful of counts. A read error may account for a junction end that differs from germline. CDR3 sequence reads: CASSHPTGRSQTF. The CDR3 DNA sequence: TGTGCCAGCAGCCATCCGACAGGGCGGTCGCAAACTTTC. The V gene is TRBV5-6, the J gene TRBJ2-7; 7 bases align to TRBD1. The CDR3 contains 13 residues. Germline V gene lookup returns CDR1 SGHDT and CDR2 YYEEEE. Variable domain in full (rest from reference TRBV5-6 and TRBJ2-7): DAGVTQSPTHLIKTRGQQVTLRCSPKSGHDTVSWYQQALGQGPQFIFQYYEEEERQRGNFPDRFSGHQFPNYSSELNVNALLLGDSALYLCASSHPTGRSQTFGPGTRLTVT.

This sequence joins TRBV4-1 and TRBJ1-2; D is possibly TRBD1 (6 bases). CDR3 length equals 16 residues. Germline lookup yields CDR1 MGHRA and CDR2 YSYEKL. Trimming shortened V by 1 base and J by 8 bases, and 20 bases separated the two germline ends. The DNA of the CDR3 is TGCGCCAGCAGCCAAGTAGGGGGGGCGAGTTTGGGAGGCTACACCTTC. This sequence encodes CASSQVGGASLGGYTF.

This chain uses TRBV18 with TRBJ1-5, with D tentatively TRBD1 (6 bases). V lost 2 bases to trimming and J lost 3 bases, with 17 bases between them. CDR3 length equals 17 residues. The germline V gene encodes CDR1 KGHSH and CDR2 LQKENI. CDR3: CASSPRQGSGNNQPQHF. The CDR3 coding sequence is TGTGCCAGCTCACCAAGGCAGGGGAGTGGGAACAATCAGCCCCAGCATTTT.

The rearrangement uses TRBV5-1 and TRBJ2-1, with a tentative D call TRBD2 (5 bases). The CDR3 totals 13 residues. Per germline, CDR1 SGHRS and CDR2 YFSETQ. The V end was cut by 2 bases, the J end by 8 bases, with 11 bases between. CDR3 sequence reads: CASSLSVRDEQFF. For the CDR3, the DNA is TGCGCCAGCAGCTTATCAGTGAGGGATGAGCAGTTCTTC. The whole variable domain, remainder taken from reference TRBV5-1 and TRBJ2-1, is KAGVTQTPRYLIKTRGQQVTLSCSPISGHRSVSWYQQTPGQGLQFLFEYFSETQRNKGNFPGRFSGRQFSNSRSEMNVSTLELGDSALYLCASSLSVRDEQFFGPGTRLTVL.

The chain joins TRBV10-3 to TRBJ1-2; 7 bases map to TRBD1. This CDR3 has 13 amino acids. Per the germline V gene, CDR1 is ENHRY and CDR2 is SYGVKD. With V trimmed by 8 bases and J by 5 bases, 8 bases remained unmatched. CDR3 residues: CAIAHGTDYGYTF. In DNA form, the CDR3 reads TGTGCCATCGCCCACGGGACAGATTATGGCTACACCTTC.

This chain links TRBV5-4 with TRBJ1-5; possible D gene TRBD1, 5 bases. Germline V lookup: CDR1 SGHNT, CDR2 YYREEE (reference sequence). Trimming took off 4 bases at V and 5 bases at J, with 10 bases between the two ends. CDR3 length: 13 amino acids. The CDR3 here is CASSTGPYQPQHF. CDR3 sequence (DNA): TGTGCCAGCAGCACAGGACCCTATCAGCCCCAGCATTTT.

The CDR3 DNA follows: TGTGCCAGCAGCCGTGGACAGGGTAACACTGAAGCTTTCTTT. It encodes CASSRGQGNTEAFF. The chain links TRBV13 to TRBJ1-1, with 8 nucleotides matching TRBD1. V shed 5 bases and J 2 bases; nucleotides not matched to a gene: 4. The CDR3 has 14 amino acids. The germline gives CDR1 PRHDT, CDR2 FYEKMQ (reference sequence).

This sequence joins TRBV5-8 and TRBJ1-1; TRBD1 matches 7 bases. Trimming removed 1 base from V and 5 bases from J; junction bases left unmatched: 11. CDR1 SGHTS and CDR2 YDEGEE come from the germline V gene. The CDR3 spans 16 residues. For the CDR3, the DNA is TGTGCCAGCAGCTTGTACTATACGTCAGGGGGGACTGAAGCTTTCTTT. It translates to CASSLYYTSGGTEAFF.

The CDR3 DNA reads as TGCAGCGTTGAACAAGGAGACCACTCCTACGAGCAGTACTTC. This translates into CSVEQGDHSYEQYF. The rearrangement uses TRBV29-1 and TRBJ2-7; the D is unclear. The V gene's germline CDR1 is SQVTM and CDR2 ANQGSEA. The V end was cut by 2 bases, the J end by 0 bases, with 11 bases between. This CDR3 is built from 14 residues.